The present T cell receptor beta chain was sequenced within a study of beta chain features in type 1 diabetes. As every portion of the isolated RNA was reverse transcribed, the sequencing read expressed TCRB transcripts. Produced via immunoSEQ multiplex PCR; TCRdb's table is partial and in-frame only. The sample lists about 250,000 clones, around an eighth occurring once. The CDR3 loop spans 14 amino acids. CDR1 SNHLY and CDR2 FYNNEI come from the germline V gene. Trimming removed 1 base from V and 11 bases from J, with 17 bases in between. In its sample, this clone was seen a few times. The sequenced sample was naive CD4+ T cells from blood. The chain carries TRBV2 and TRBJ1-1; D possibly corresponds to TRBD1 (6 bases). This clonotype was obtained from a woman aged 40 to 49 in good health. Written as DNA, the CDR3 is TGTGCCAGCAGTGAAGACTCAGGGGCGGGTTGGGCTTTCTTT. It codes for CASSEDSGAGWAFF.